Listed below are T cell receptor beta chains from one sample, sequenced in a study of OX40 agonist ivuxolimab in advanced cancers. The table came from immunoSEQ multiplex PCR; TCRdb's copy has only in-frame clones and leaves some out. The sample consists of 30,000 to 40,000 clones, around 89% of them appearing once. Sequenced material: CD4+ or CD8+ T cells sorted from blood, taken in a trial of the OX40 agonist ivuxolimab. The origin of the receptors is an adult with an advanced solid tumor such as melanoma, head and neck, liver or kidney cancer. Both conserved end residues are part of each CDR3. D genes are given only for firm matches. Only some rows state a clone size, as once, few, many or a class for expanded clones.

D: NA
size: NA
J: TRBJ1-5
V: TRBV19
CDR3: CASSKPLQGSNQPQHF
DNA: TGTGCCAGTAGTAAGCCTCTACAGGGCAGCAATCAGCCCCAGCATTTT

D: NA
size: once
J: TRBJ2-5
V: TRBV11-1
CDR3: CASSRDTRETQYF
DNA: TGTGCCAGCAGCCGGGACACCCGAGAGACCCAGTACTTC

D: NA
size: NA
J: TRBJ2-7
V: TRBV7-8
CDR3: CASSLASVSSYEQYF
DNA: TGTGCCAGCAGCTTAGCCTCGGTTAGCTCCTACGAGCAGTACTTC

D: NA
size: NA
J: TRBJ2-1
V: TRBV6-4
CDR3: CASSGQGGYNEQFF
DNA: TGTGCCAGCAGTGGGCAGGGGGGTTACAATGAGCAGTTCTTC

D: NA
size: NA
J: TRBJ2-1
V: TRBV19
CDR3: CASSIGGTSYNEQFF
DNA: TGTGCCAGTAGTATTGGGGGAACTTCCTACAATGAGCAGTTCTTC

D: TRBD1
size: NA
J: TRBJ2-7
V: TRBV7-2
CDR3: CASSSTGVEQYF
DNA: TGTGCCAGCAGCTCCACAGGGGTCGAGCAGTACTTC

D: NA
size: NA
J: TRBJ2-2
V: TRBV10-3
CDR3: CAISPSTSGGPINTGELFF
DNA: TGTGCCATCAGCCCCTCTACTAGTGGGGGGCCGATTAACACCGGGGAGCTGTTTTTT

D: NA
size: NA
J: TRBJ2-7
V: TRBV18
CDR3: CASSPLPGDEQYF
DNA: TGTGCCAGCTCACCACTTCCAGGTGACGAGCAGTACTTC

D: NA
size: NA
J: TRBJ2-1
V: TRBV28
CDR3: CASSRVPGSYYNEQFF
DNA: TGTGCCAGCAGCAGAGTTCCGGGGTCGTATTACAATGAGCAGTTCTTC

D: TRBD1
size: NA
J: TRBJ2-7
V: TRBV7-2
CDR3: CASSLSPGGTEQYF
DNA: TGTGCCAGCAGCTTAAGTCCAGGGGGCACCGAGCAGTACTTC

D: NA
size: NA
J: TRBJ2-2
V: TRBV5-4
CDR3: CASSFPRALGTGELFF
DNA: TGTGCCAGCAGCTTCCCTAGGGCCTTAGGTACCGGGGAGCTGTTTTTT

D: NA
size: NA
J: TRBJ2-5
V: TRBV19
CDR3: CASSMGHEGETQYF
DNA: TGTGCCAGTAGTATGGGACACGAGGGAGAGACCCAGTACTTC

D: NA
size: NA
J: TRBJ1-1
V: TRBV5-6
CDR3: CASSLAGTMDTEAFF
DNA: TGTGCCAGCAGCTTGGCCGGGACTATGGACACTGAAGCTTTCTTT

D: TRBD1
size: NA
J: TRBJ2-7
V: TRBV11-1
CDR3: CASSPGQSYEQYF
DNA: TGTGCCAGCAGCCCGGGACAGTCCTACGAGCAGTACTTC

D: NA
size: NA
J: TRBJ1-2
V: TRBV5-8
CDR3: CASSLSGRTYGYTF
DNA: TGTGCCAGCAGCTTGAGCGGTCGAACCTATGGCTACACCTTC

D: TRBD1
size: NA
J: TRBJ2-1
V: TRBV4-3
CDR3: CASSLDRGQVYNEQFF
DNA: TGCGCCAGCAGTCTCGACAGGGGGCAGGTCTACAATGAGCAGTTCTTC

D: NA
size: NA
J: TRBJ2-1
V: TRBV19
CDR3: CASSHANYNEQFF
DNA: TGTGCCAGTAGTCATGCCAACTACAATGAGCAGTTCTTC

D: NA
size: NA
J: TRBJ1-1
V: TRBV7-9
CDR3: CASSFPGERTEAFF
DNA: TGTGCCAGCAGCTTCCCAGGCGAAAGGACTGAAGCTTTCTTT

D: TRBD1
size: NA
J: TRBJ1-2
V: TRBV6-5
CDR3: CASSSDRGVGGYTF
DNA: TGTGCCAGCAGCTCTGACAGGGGAGTCGGTGGCTACACCTTC

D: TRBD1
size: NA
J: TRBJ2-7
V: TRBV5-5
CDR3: CASSFQGQGRYEQYF
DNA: TGTGCCAGCAGCTTTCAAGGACAGGGCCGCTACGAGCAGTACTTC

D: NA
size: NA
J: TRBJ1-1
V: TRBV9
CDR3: CASSVTLGAEAFF
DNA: TGTGCCAGCAGCGTGACCCTGGGGGCTGAAGCTTTCTTT

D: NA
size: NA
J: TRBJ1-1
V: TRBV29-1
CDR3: CSAHRSMNTEAFF
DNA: TGCAGCGCTCACAGAAGCATGAACACTGAAGCTTTCTTT

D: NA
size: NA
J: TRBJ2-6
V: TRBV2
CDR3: CATEGKFPSGANVLTF
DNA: TGTGCCACGGAGGGCAAGTTCCCCTCTGGGGCCAACGTCCTGACTTTC

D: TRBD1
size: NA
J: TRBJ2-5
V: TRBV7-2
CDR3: CASSFVTGGVETQYF
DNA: TGTGCCAGCAGCTTTGTGACAGGGGGGGTAGAGACCCAGTACTTC

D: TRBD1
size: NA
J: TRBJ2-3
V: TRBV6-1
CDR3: CASSGGGTGNNADTQYF
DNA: TGTGCCAGCAGTGGAGGGGGGACAGGAAACAACGCAGATACGCAGTATTTT

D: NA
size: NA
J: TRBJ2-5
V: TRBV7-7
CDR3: CASSYPGETQYF
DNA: TGTGCTAGCAGCTACCCGGGGGAGACCCAGTACTTC

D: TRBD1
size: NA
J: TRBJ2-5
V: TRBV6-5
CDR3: CASSYSRDRGAETQYF
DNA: TGTGCCAGCAGTTACTCCCGGGACAGGGGCGCGGAGACCCAGTACTTC

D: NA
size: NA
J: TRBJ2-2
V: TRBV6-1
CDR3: CASSERGLLIGELFF
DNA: TGTGCCAGCAGTGAACGCGGGCTTTTGATCGGGGAGCTGTTTTTT

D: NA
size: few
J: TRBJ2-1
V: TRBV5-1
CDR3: CASSSLGGNEQFF
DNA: TGCGCCAGCAGCTCCCTGGGCGGCAATGAGCAGTTCTTC

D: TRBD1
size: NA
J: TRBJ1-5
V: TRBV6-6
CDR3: CASSSAGTGDLPQHF
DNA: TGTGCCAGCAGTTCCGCCGGGACAGGTGATTTGCCCCAGCATTTT

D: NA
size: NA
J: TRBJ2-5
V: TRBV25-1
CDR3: CASSRGIGGDGETQYF
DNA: TGTGCCAGCAGTCGGGGAATCGGCGGGGATGGGGAGACCCAGTACTTC

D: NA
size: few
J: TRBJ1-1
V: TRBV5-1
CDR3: CASSLGGQNFGAFF
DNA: TGCGCCAGCAGCTTGGGTGGACAGAACTTTGGAGCTTTCTTT

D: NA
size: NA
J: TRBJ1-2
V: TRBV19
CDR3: CASSTAGSNYGYTF
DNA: TGTGCCAGTAGTACCGCAGGGTCCAACTATGGCTACACCTTC

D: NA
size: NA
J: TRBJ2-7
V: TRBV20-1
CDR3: CSAPKLVTQYF
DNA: TGCAGTGCCCCAAAGCTCGTGACGCAGTACTTC

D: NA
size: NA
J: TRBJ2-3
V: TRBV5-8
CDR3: CASSPTPGGPDTQYF
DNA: TGTGCCAGCAGCCCCACACCAGGGGGGCCGGATACGCAGTATTTT

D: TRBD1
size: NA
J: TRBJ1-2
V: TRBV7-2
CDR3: CASSLQGALGYTF
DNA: TGTGCCAGCAGCCTACAGGGGGCTCTTGGCTACACCTTC

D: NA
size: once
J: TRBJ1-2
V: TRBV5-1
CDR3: CASRPVPTATNYGYTF
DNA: TGCGCCAGCCGACCGGTCCCAACAGCCACTAACTATGGCTACACCTTC

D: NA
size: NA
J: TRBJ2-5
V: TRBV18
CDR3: CASSPGIQETQYF
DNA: TGTGCCAGCTCACCAGGGATCCAAGAGACCCAGTACTTC

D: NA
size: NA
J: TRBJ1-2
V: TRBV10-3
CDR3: CAISALSGQNYGYTF
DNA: TGTGCCATCAGTGCCCTGTCGGGCCAGAACTATGGCTACACCTTC

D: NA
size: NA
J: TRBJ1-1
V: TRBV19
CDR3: CASSLGQLNTEAFF
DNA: TGTGCCAGTAGTCTCGGACAGTTGAACACTGAAGCTTTCTTT

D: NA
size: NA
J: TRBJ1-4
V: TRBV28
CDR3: CASSSLRGGGEKLFF
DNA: TGTGCCAGCAGCTCTCTGAGGGGAGGAGGAGAAAAACTGTTTTTT

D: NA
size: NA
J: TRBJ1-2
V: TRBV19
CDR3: CASTQTEGEYGYTF
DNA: TGTGCCAGTACTCAAACGGAGGGGGAATATGGCTACACCTTC

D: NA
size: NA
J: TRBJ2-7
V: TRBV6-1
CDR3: CATLTANLYEQYF
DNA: TGTGCCACCCTGACGGCTAATCTCTACGAGCAGTACTTC

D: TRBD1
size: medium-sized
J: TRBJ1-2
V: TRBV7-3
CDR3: CASSLRQGSGYTF
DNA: TGTGCCAGCAGCTTAAGACAGGGAAGTGGCTACACCTTC

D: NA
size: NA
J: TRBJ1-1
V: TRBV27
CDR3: CASSLSLGRGAFF
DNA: TGTGCCAGCAGTTTATCCCTTGGCAGGGGAGCTTTCTTT

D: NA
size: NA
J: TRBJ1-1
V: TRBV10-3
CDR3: CAISETQNTEAFF
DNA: TGTGCCATCAGTGAAACGCAGAACACTGAAGCTTTCTTT